Listed below are T cell receptor beta chains from one sample, sequenced in a study of radiotherapy plus CTLA-4 blockade in lung cancer. Sequenced by immunoSEQ multiplex PCR; TCRdb stores in-frame clones only, minus some. Here the sample spans roughly 51,000 clones, around nine tenths being singletons. The source material was peripheral blood, sampled from a patient treated with radiotherapy plus ipilimumab. The receptors here all came from a human donor with non-small cell lung cancer that progressed on radiotherapy plus ipilimumab. Some clones in this sample may be carry-over from other donors' samples. CDR3s include the opening cysteine and the closing phenylalanine or tryptophan. The order of the fields is V gene, J gene, clone size, D gene, CDR3 DNA, CDR3 protein. The D gene is left open where the match is weak. Rows give clone size only sometimes, using once, few, many, or a class for an expanded clone.

V gene: TRBV19; J gene: TRBJ2-3; clone size: -; D gene: TRBD2; CDR3 DNA: TGTGCCAGTAGTATAGGGGGACTAGCGGGCACAGATACGCAGTATTTT; CDR3 protein: CASSIGGLAGTDTQYF
V gene: TRBV5-1; J gene: TRBJ2-7; clone size: -; D gene: TRBD2; CDR3 DNA: TGCGCCAGCAGCCCCAGCGGGGGTACCTACGAGCAGTACTTC; CDR3 protein: CASSPSGGTYEQYF
V gene: TRBV7-6; J gene: TRBJ2-1; clone size: few; D gene: TRBD2; CDR3 DNA: TGTGCCAGCAGCCAGCCTCCCGGACTAGTCGTATTCTATGAGCAGTTCTTC; CDR3 protein: CASSQPPGLVVFYEQFF
V gene: TRBV10-3; J gene: TRBJ1-1; clone size: -; D gene: -; CDR3 DNA: TGTGCCATCAGTGATCGACAGCTGAACACTGAAGCTTTCTTT; CDR3 protein: CAISDRQLNTEAFF
V gene: TRBV5-6; J gene: TRBJ2-1; clone size: once; D gene: -; CDR3 DNA: TGTGCCAGCAGCTTGGAGGCCTACCGGGTCTACAATGAGCAGTTCTTC; CDR3 protein: CASSLEAYRVYNEQFF
V gene: TRBV27; J gene: TRBJ2-1; clone size: -; D gene: -; CDR3 DNA: TGTGCCAGCAGTGGAGAGGGTGAGCAGTTCTTC; CDR3 protein: CASSGEGEQFF
V gene: TRBV6-4; J gene: TRBJ2-1; clone size: -; D gene: TRBD2; CDR3 DNA: TGTGCCAGCGCCGACGGGGCGGGAGACCACAATGAGCAGTTCTTC; CDR3 protein: CASADGAGDHNEQFF
V gene: TRBV29-1; J gene: TRBJ2-7; clone size: -; D gene: TRBD1; CDR3 DNA: TGCAGCGTTCATATTCCGGGACAGGGGGCCGAGCAGTACTTC; CDR3 protein: CSVHIPGQGAEQYF
V gene: TRBV7-3; J gene: TRBJ2-3; clone size: -; D gene: -; CDR3 DNA: TGTGCCAGCAGCTCGACAGCTGCAGATACGCAGTATTTT; CDR3 protein: CASSSTAADTQYF
V gene: TRBV5-4; J gene: TRBJ2-1; clone size: -; D gene: TRBD2; CDR3 DNA: TGTGCCAGCAGCTTCACTAGCGGGAGAAATGACGGGCAGTTCTTC; CDR3 protein: CASSFTSGRNDGQFF
V gene: TRBV6-5; J gene: TRBJ1-4; clone size: -; D gene: TRBD1; CDR3 DNA: TGTGCCAGCAGTCGACAGGGGGAAAGGCCACTGTTTTTT; CDR3 protein: CASSRQGERPLFF
V gene: TRBV27; J gene: TRBJ1-2; clone size: -; D gene: TRBD1; CDR3 DNA: TGTGCCAGCAGTCAAAGGGGACAGGGGGTGACTAACTATGGCTACACCTTC; CDR3 protein: CASSQRGQGVTNYGYTF
V gene: TRBV27; J gene: TRBJ2-1; clone size: -; D gene: TRBD2; CDR3 DNA: TGTGCCAACCCCGGGACTAGCGGACACAATGAGCAGTTCTTC; CDR3 protein: CANPGTSGHNEQFF
V gene: TRBV18; J gene: TRBJ1-2; clone size: -; D gene: TRBD1; CDR3 DNA: TGTGCCAGCTCCCCGGGACAGGAGAGTTATGGCTACACCTTC; CDR3 protein: CASSPGQESYGYTF
V gene: TRBV27; J gene: TRBJ2-7; clone size: -; D gene: -; CDR3 DNA: TGTGCCAGCAGTTCCTTGGACTACCTGAGGGGCGAGCAGTACTTC; CDR3 protein: CASSSLDYLRGEQYF
V gene: TRBV5-1; J gene: TRBJ2-2; clone size: -; D gene: TRBD2; CDR3 DNA: TGCGCCAGCAGCGACGGACTAGCGGGGGGGCCGGAGCTGTTTTTT; CDR3 protein: CASSDGLAGGPELFF
V gene: TRBV5-1; J gene: TRBJ2-1; clone size: -; D gene: TRBD1; CDR3 DNA: TGCGCCAGCAGCTTACAAGGGGGCTCGAGGGGTGAGCAGTTCTTC; CDR3 protein: CASSLQGGSRGEQFF
V gene: TRBV7-9; J gene: TRBJ2-7; clone size: -; D gene: TRBD2; CDR3 DNA: TGTGCCAGCAGCGACGACGGGACTAGCGGCCTCTCCTACGAGCAGTACTTC; CDR3 protein: CASSDDGTSGLSYEQYF
V gene: TRBV27; J gene: TRBJ2-7; clone size: -; D gene: -; CDR3 DNA: TGTGCCAGCAATTCGAGAGGCTCCTACGAGCAGTACTTC; CDR3 protein: CASNSRGSYEQYF
V gene: TRBV19; J gene: TRBJ1-5; clone size: -; D gene: -; CDR3 DNA: TGTGCCAGTACCAACTATAATCAGCCCCAGCATTTT; CDR3 protein: CASTNYNQPQHF
V gene: TRBV5-5; J gene: TRBJ1-1; clone size: once; D gene: -; CDR3 DNA: TGTGCCAGCAGCTTATTATTCGGACATATTGAAGCTTTCTTT; CDR3 protein: CASSLLFGHIEAFF
V gene: TRBV19; J gene: TRBJ2-7; clone size: -; D gene: -; CDR3 DNA: TGTGCCAGTAGTGGCGGGGGCCCCCACGAGCAGTACTTC; CDR3 protein: CASSGGGPHEQYF
V gene: TRBV5-6; J gene: TRBJ2-7; clone size: -; D gene: -; CDR3 DNA: TGTGCCAGCAGCCTTGGGCGGGAAGGGCAGTACTTC; CDR3 protein: CASSLGREGQYF
V gene: TRBV9; J gene: TRBJ2-3; clone size: -; D gene: -; CDR3 DNA: TGTGCCAGCAGCGTAACTAGGAGCACAGATACGCAGTATTTT; CDR3 protein: CASSVTRSTDTQYF
V gene: TRBV4-3; J gene: TRBJ2-7; clone size: -; D gene: TRBD1; CDR3 DNA: TGCGCCAGCAGCCAAAACAGGGGATCCTACGAGCAGTACTTC; CDR3 protein: CASSQNRGSYEQYF
V gene: TRBV9; J gene: TRBJ2-7; clone size: -; D gene: -; CDR3 DNA: TGTGCCAGCAGCGCCGGTCAGGGGTTAACCTACGAGCAGTACTTC; CDR3 protein: CASSAGQGLTYEQYF
V gene: TRBV6-5; J gene: TRBJ1-1; clone size: -; D gene: -; CDR3 DNA: TGTGCCAGCAGTTACTCGCAGGTGAACACTGAAGCTTTCTTT; CDR3 protein: CASSYSQVNTEAFF
V gene: TRBV4-3; J gene: TRBJ1-1; clone size: -; D gene: -; CDR3 DNA: TGCGCCAGCAGCCAACAGGGATCGAACACTGAAGCTTTCTTT; CDR3 protein: CASSQQGSNTEAFF
V gene: TRBV19; J gene: TRBJ2-3; clone size: -; D gene: TRBD1; CDR3 DNA: TGTGCCAGTAGTATACGACAGGGCTCAGATACGCAGTATTTT; CDR3 protein: CASSIRQGSDTQYF
V gene: TRBV5-6; J gene: TRBJ2-2; clone size: -; D gene: TRBD2; CDR3 DNA: TGTGCCAGCAGCAAACTAGCGGGGTCCGGGGAGCTGTTTTTT; CDR3 protein: CASSKLAGSGELFF
V gene: TRBV29-1; J gene: TRBJ1-3; clone size: -; D gene: -; CDR3 DNA: TGCAGCGTTGTCCGTGACACCAACTCTGGAAACACCATATATTTT; CDR3 protein: CSVVRDTNSGNTIYF
V gene: TRBV10-3; J gene: TRBJ1-1; clone size: -; D gene: TRBD1; CDR3 DNA: TGTGCCATCAGGGGACAGGAAAACACTGAAGCTTTCTTT; CDR3 protein: CAIRGQENTEAFF
V gene: TRBV10-3; J gene: TRBJ2-7; clone size: few; D gene: -; CDR3 DNA: TGTGCCACCGATAGGGGCCACACCTACGAGCAGTACTTC; CDR3 protein: CATDRGHTYEQYF
V gene: TRBV2; J gene: TRBJ2-1; clone size: -; D gene: TRBD2; CDR3 DNA: TGTGCCAGCAGTGAATACAGCGGGGGAGTAGCGGGACCGAACAATGAGCAGTTCTTC; CDR3 protein: CASSEYSGGVAGPNNEQFF
V gene: TRBV11-3; J gene: TRBJ2-5; clone size: -; D gene: TRBD2; CDR3 DNA: TGTGCCAGCAGCCAAGGACTAGCGGGAGGGCCTGGGGAGACCCAGTACTTC; CDR3 protein: CASSQGLAGGPGETQYF
V gene: TRBV7-8; J gene: TRBJ1-2; clone size: -; D gene: -; CDR3 DNA: TGTGCCAGCAGTTTGGTCCCAGGTTCCTATGGCTACACCTTC; CDR3 protein: CASSLVPGSYGYTF
V gene: TRBV11-2; J gene: TRBJ1-1; clone size: -; D gene: -; CDR3 DNA: TGTGCCAGCAGCTTAGCGGTTGGGGGGGGTTTTGAAGCTTTCTTT; CDR3 protein: CASSLAVGGGFEAFF
V gene: TRBV19; J gene: TRBJ2-5; clone size: -; D gene: TRBD2; CDR3 DNA: TGTGCCAGTAACGGGGGGTCGGCGGGAGGTGGAGAGACCCAGTACTTC; CDR3 protein: CASNGGSAGGGETQYF
V gene: TRBV10-3; J gene: TRBJ2-5; clone size: -; D gene: -; CDR3 DNA: TGTGCCATCGGCGGGGGAACAGGGGAGACCCAGTACTTC; CDR3 protein: CAIGGGTGETQYF
V gene: TRBV27; J gene: TRBJ1-2; clone size: -; D gene: -; CDR3 DNA: TGTGCCAGCAGGACGGGATATGGCTACACCTTC; CDR3 protein: CASRTGYGYTF
V gene: TRBV19; J gene: TRBJ1-5; clone size: -; D gene: -; CDR3 DNA: TGTGCCAGTAGTGTGGACAAGGGGAGGCAGCCCCAGCATTTT; CDR3 protein: CASSVDKGRQPQHF
V gene: TRBV2; J gene: TRBJ2-2; clone size: once; D gene: -; CDR3 DNA: TGTGCCAGCAGCGACAGGCCGAACACCGGGGAGCTGTTTTTT; CDR3 protein: CASSDRPNTGELFF
V gene: TRBV4-3; J gene: TRBJ1-1; clone size: -; D gene: -; CDR3 DNA: TGCGCCAGCAGCCAACAGGTGCCAGGTTATGTTGCTTTCTTT; CDR3 protein: CASSQQVPGYVAFF
V gene: TRBV10-3; J gene: TRBJ2-7; clone size: -; D gene: TRBD1; CDR3 DNA: TGTGTCATCAGTCCAGACAGGGGTTACTACGAGCAGTACTTC; CDR3 protein: CVISPDRGYYEQYF
V gene: TRBV18; J gene: TRBJ2-7; clone size: -; D gene: TRBD1; CDR3 DNA: TGTGCCAGCTCACCACCGGGGACAGGGTACTACGAGCAGTACTTC; CDR3 protein: CASSPPGTGYYEQYF
V gene: TRBV7-9; J gene: TRBJ2-1; clone size: -; D gene: TRBD2; CDR3 DNA: TGTGCCAGCAGCCCCGGACTAGACTTTGAGCAGTTCTTC; CDR3 protein: CASSPGLDFEQFF
V gene: TRBV15; J gene: TRBJ2-5; clone size: -; D gene: TRBD1; CDR3 DNA: TGTGCCACCAACCCGGGACAGGGGGCTGGAGAGACCCAGTACTTC; CDR3 protein: CATNPGQGAGETQYF
V gene: TRBV7-2; J gene: TRBJ1-2; clone size: -; D gene: -; CDR3 DNA: TGTGCCAGCAGCTTATTCGGCTATGGCTACACCTTC; CDR3 protein: CASSLFGYGYTF
V gene: TRBV4-3; J gene: TRBJ1-6; clone size: few; D gene: -; CDR3 DNA: TGCGCCAGCAGCCAGGGGGCCACCAGGAATTCACCCCTCCACTTT; CDR3 protein: CASSQGATRNSPLHF
V gene: TRBV29-1; J gene: TRBJ1-2; clone size: -; D gene: -; CDR3 DNA: TGCAGCTTCACAGGGACGAGCTATGGCTACACCTTC; CDR3 protein: CSFTGTSYGYTF